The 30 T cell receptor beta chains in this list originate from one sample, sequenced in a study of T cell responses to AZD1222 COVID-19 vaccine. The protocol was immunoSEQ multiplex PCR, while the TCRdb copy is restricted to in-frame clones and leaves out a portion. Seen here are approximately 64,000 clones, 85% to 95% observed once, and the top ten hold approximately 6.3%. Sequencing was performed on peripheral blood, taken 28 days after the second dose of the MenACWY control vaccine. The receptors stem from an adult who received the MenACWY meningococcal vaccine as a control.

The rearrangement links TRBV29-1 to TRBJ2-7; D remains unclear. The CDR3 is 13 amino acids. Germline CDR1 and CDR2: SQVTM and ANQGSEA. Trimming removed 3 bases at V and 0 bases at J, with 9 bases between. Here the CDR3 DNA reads TGCAGCGTTGATGATCAGTACTCCTACGAGCAGTACTTC. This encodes CSVDDQYSYEQYF.

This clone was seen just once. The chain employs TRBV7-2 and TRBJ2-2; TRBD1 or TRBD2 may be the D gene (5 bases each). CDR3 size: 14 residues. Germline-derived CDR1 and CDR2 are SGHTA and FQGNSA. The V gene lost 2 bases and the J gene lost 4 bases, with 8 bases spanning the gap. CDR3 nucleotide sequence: TGTGCCAGCAGCTTACAGGGACGCACCGGGGAGCTGTTTTTT. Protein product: CASSLQGRTGELFF.

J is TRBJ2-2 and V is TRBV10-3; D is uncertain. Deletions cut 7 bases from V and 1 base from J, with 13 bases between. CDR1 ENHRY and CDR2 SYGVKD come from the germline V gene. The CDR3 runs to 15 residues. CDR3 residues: CAIMADGRNTGELFF. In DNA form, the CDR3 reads TGTGCCATCATGGCTGACGGAAGGAACACCGGGGAGCTGTTTTTT.

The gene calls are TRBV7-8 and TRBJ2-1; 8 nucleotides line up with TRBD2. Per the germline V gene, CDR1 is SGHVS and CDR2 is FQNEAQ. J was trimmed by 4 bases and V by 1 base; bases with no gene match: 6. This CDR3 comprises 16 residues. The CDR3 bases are TGTGCCAGCAGCTTAGTGGGGGGGACTAGTTACAATGAGCAGTTCTTC. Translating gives CASSLVGGTSYNEQFF. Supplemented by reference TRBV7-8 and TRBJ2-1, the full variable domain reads GAGVSQSPRYKVAKRGQDVALRCDPISGHVSLFWYQQALGQGPEFLTYFQNEAQLDKSGLPSDRFFAERPEGSVSTLKIQRTQQEDSAVYLCASSLVGGTSYNEQFFGPGTRLTVL.

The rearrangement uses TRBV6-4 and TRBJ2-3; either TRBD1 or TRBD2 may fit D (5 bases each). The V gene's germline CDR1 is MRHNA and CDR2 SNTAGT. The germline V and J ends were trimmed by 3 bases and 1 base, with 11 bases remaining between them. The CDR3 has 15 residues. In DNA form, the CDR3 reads TGTGCCAGCAGTGAGGGGGACCTTCGCACAGATACGCAGTATTTT. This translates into CASSEGDLRTDTQYF.

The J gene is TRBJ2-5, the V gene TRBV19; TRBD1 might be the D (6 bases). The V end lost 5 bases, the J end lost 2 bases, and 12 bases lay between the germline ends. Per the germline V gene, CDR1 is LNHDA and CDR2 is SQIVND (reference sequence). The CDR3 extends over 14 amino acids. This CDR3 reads CASSGATGQETQYF. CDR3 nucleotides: TGTGCCAGTAGTGGGGCGACAGGACAAGAGACCCAGTACTTC.

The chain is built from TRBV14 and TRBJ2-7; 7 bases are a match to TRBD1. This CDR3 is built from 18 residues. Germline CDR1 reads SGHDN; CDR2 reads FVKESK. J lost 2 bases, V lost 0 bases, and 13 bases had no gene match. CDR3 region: CASSQDYGAWDRPYEQYF. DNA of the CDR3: TGTGCCAGCAGCCAAGACTACGGAGCGTGGGACAGACCCTACGAGCAGTACTTC. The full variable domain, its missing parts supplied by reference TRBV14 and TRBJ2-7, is EAGVTQFPSHSVIEKGQTVTLRCDPISGHDNLYWYRRVMGKEIKFLLHFVKESKQDESGMPNNRFLAERTGGTYSTLKVQPAELEDSGVYFCASSQDYGAWDRPYEQYFGPGTRLTVT.

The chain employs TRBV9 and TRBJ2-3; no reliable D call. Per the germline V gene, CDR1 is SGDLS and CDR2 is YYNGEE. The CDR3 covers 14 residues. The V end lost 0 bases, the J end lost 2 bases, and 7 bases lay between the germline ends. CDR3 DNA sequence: TGTGCCAGCAGCGTAGGGACCCACACAGATACGCAGTATTTT. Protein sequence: CASSVGTHTDTQYF.

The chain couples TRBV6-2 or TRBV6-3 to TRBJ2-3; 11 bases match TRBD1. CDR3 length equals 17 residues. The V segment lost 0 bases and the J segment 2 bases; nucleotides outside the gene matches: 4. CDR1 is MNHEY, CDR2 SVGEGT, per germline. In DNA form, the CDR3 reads TGTGCCAGCAGTTACTCTACGGGACAGGGGGACACAGATACGCAGTATTTT. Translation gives CASSYSTGQGDTDTQYF.

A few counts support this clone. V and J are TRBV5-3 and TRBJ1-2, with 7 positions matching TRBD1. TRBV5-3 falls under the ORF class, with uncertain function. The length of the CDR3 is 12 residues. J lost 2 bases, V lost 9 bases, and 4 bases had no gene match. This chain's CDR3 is CATARGNYGYTF. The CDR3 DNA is TGTGCCACCGCCAGGGGGAACTATGGCTACACCTTC.

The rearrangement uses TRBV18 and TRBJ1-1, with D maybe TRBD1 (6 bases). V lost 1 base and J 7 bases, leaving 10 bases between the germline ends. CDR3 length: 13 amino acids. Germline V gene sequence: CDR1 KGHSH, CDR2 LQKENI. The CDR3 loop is CASSPREGGEAFF. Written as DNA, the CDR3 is TGTGCCAGCTCACCACGGGAGGGGGGTGAAGCTTTCTTT.

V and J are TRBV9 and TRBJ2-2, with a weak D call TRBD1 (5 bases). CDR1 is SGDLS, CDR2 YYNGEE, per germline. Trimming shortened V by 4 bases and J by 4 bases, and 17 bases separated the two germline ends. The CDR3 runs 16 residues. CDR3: CASSLSSGATTGELFF. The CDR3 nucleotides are TGTGCCAGCAGCCTCTCCTCTGGGGCGACCACCGGGGAGCTGTTTTTT. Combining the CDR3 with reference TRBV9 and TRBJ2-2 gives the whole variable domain DSGVTQTPKHLITATGQRVTLRCSPRSGDLSVYWYQQSLDQGLQFLIQYYNGEERAKGNILERFSAQQFPDLHSELNLSSLELGDSALYFCASSLSSGATTGELFFGEGSRLTVL.

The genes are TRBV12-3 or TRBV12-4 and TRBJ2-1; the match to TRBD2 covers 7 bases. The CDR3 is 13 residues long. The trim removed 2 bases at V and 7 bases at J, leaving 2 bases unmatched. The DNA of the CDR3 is TGTGCCAGCAGTTTATTCGGGAGGAATGAGCAGTTCTTC. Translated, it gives CASSLFGRNEQFF.

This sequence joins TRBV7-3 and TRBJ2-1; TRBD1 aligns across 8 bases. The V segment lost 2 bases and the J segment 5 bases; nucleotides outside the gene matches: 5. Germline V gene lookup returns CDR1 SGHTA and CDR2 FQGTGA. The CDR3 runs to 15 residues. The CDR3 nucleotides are TGTGCCAGCAGCTTACACGGACAGGGCCACAATGAGCAGTTCTTC. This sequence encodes CASSLHGQGHNEQFF. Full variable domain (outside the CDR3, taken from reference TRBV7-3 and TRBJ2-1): GAGVSQTPSNKVTEKGKYVELRCDPISGHTALYWYRQSLGQGPEFLIYFQGTGAADDSGLPNDRFFAVRPEGSVSTLKIQRTERGDSAVYLCASSLHGQGHNEQFFGPGTRLTVL.

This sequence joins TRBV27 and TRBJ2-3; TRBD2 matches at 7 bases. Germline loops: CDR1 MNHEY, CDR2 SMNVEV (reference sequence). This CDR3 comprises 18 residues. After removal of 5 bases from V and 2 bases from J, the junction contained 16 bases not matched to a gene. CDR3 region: CASSASAGPVGDTDTQYF. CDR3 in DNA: TGTGCCAGCAGTGCCTCAGCGGGACCGGTCGGGGACACAGATACGCAGTATTTT.

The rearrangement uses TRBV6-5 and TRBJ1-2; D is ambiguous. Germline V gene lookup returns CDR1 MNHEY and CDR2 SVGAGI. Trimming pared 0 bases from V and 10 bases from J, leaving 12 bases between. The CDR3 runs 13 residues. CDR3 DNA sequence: TGTGCCAGCAGTTACTCGAATGAGTCGCCCTACACCTTC. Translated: CASSYSNESPYTF.

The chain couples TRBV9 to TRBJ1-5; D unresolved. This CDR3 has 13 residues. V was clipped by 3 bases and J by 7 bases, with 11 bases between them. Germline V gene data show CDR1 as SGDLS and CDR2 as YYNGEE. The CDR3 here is CASSDGVAQPQHF. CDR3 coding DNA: TGTGCCAGCAGCGACGGAGTGGCCCAGCCCCAGCATTTT. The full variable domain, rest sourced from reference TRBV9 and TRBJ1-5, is DSGVTQTPKHLITATGQRVTLRCSPRSGDLSVYWYQQSLDQGLQFLIQYYNGEERAKGNILERFSAQQFPDLHSELNLSSLELGDSALYFCASSDGVAQPQHFGDGTRLSIL.

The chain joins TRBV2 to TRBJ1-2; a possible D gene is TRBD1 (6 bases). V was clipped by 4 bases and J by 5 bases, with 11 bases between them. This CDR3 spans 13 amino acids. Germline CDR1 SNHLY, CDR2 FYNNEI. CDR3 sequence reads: CASSGPTGYGYTF. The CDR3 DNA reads TGTGCCAGCAGTGGCCCAACAGGGTATGGCTACACCTTC.

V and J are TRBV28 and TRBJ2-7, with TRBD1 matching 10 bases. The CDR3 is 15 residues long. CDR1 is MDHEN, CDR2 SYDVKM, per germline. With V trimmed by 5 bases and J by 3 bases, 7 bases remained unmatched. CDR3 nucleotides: TGTGCCAGCAGTGGGCCGGGACAGGGGTTCTACGAGCAGTACTTC. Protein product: CASSGPGQGFYEQYF.

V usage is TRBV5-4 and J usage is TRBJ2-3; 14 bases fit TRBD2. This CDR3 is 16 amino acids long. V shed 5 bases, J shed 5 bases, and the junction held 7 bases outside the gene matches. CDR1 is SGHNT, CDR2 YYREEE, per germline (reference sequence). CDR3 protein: CASSYRLAGGQDTQYF. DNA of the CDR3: TGTGCCAGCAGTTACCGACTAGCGGGAGGGCAAGATACGCAGTATTTT.

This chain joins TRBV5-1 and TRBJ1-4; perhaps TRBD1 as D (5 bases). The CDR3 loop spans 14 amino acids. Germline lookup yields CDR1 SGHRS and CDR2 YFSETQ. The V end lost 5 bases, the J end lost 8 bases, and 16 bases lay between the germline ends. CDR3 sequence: CASRVGASGEKLFF. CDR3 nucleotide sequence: TGCGCCAGCAGAGTCGGGGCTTCAGGGGAAAAACTGTTTTTT.

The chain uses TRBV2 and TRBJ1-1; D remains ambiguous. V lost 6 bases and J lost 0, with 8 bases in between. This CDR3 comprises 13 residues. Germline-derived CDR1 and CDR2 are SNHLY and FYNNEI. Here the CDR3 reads CASRSQVNTEAFF. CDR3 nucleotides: TGTGCCAGCAGGTCACAAGTGAACACTGAAGCTTTCTTT.

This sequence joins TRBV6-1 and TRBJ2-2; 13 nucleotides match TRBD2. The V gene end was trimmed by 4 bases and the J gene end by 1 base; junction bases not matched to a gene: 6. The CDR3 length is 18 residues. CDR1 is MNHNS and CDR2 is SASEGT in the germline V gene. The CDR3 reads CASSGPGTSGMNTGELFF. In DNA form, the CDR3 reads TGTGCCAGCAGTGGCCCGGGGACTAGCGGGATGAACACCGGGGAGCTGTTTTTT.

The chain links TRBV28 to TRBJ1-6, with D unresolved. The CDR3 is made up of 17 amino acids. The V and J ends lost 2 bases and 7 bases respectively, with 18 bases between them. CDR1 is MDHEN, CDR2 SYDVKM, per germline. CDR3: CASSLRRPIPTNSPLHF. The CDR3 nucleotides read TGTGCCAGCAGTTTAAGGAGGCCGATACCCACGAATTCACCCCTCCACTTT.

The chain's CDR3 is CASSSERERGNEQFF. The CDR3 DNA reads as TGTGCCAGCAGCTCCGAGCGGGAGCGAGGGAATGAGCAGTTCTTC. This sequence joins TRBV7-9 and TRBJ2-1; 8 bases align to TRBD2. Per germline, CDR1 SEHNR and CDR2 FQNEAQ (reference sequence). After removal of 4 bases from V and 7 bases from J, the junction contained 9 bases not matched to a gene. The CDR3 extends over 15 amino acids.

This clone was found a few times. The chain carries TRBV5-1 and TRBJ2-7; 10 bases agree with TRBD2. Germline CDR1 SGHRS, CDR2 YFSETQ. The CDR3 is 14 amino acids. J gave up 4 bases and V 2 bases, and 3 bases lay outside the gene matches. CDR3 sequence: CASSFTSGKYEQYF. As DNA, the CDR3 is TGCGCCAGCAGCTTTACTAGCGGGAAATACGAGCAGTACTTC.

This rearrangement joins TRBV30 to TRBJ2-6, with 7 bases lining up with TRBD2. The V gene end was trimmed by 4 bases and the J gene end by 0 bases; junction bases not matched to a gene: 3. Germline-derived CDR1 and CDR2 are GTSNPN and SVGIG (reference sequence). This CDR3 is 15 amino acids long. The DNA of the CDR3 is TGTGCCTGGAATGGGGGGGGCTCTGGGGCCAACGTCCTGACTTTC. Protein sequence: CAWNGGGSGANVLTF.

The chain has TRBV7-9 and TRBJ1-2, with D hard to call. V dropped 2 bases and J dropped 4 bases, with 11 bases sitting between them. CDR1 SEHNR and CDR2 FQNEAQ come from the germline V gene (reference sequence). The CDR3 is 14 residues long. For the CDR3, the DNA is TGTGCCAGCAGCTTAAACCCAGCAGCCTATGGCTACACCTTC. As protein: CASSLNPAAYGYTF.

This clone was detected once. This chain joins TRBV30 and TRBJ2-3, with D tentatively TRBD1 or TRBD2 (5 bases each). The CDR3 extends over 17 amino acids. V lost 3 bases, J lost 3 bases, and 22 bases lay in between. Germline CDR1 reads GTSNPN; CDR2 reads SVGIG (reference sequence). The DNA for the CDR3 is TGTGCCTGGAGCCTAAAGAGGGGCCCGATTCATACAGATACGCAGTATTTT. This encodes CAWSLKRGPIHTDTQYF.

CDR3 DNA sequence: TGTGCCAGCAGTCGGACTAGCGGAGCCTACGAGCAGTACTTC. Amino acids: CASSRTSGAYEQYF. V usage is TRBV27 and J usage is TRBJ2-7; 10 bases align to TRBD2. Germline V gene lookup returns CDR1 MNHEY and CDR2 SMNVEV (reference sequence). Losses at the gene ends were 5 bases for V and 2 bases for J; bases not matched to a gene: 3. The CDR3 runs 14 residues.